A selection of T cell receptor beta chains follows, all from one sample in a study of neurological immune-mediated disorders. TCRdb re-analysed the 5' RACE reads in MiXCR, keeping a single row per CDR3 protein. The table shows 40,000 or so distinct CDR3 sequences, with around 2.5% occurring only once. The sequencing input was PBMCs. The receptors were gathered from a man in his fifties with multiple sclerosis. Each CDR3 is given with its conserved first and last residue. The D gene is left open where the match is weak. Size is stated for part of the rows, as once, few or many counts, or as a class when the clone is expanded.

CASRRQGATGELFF,TGTGCCAGCAGAAGGCAGGGGGCTACCGGGGAGCTGTTTTTT,TRBV27,TRBJ2-2,TRBD1,many
CASSLVGLAGNSGYNEQFF,TGCGCCAGCAGCTTGGTGGGACTAGCGGGAAACTCGGGGTACAATGAGCAGTTCTTC,TRBV5-1,TRBJ2-1,TRBD2,many
CASSFASGGGNTEAFF,TGCGCCAGCAGCTTTGCGTCTGGGGGTGGGAACACTGAAGCTTTCTTT,TRBV5-1,TRBJ1-1,NA,many
CSATGAQYGYTF,TGCAGCGCCACCGGGGCCCAGTATGGCTACACCTTC,TRBV29-1,TRBJ1-2,NA,many
CASSLRAGQGYSPLHF,TGTGCCAGCAGCTTAAGGGCGGGACAGGGTTATTCACCCCTCCACTTT,TRBV7-2,TRBJ1-6,TRBD1,many
CSAEDNSKANTEAFF,TGCAGTGCTGAGGATAACAGTAAGGCGAACACTGAAGCTTTCTTT,TRBV20-1,TRBJ1-1,NA,many
CASSFAGVLSEQFF,TGTGCCAGCAGTTTCGCAGGGGTTTTAAGTGAGCAGTTCTTC,TRBV2,TRBJ2-1,NA,many
CATEKGGDADTQYF,TGTGCCACCGAGAAAGGGGGCGACGCAGATACGCAGTATTTT,TRBV15,TRBJ2-3,TRBD1,many
CSAPGGRGGTDTQYF,TGCAGTGCCCCCGGTGGGCGGGGGGGCACAGATACGCAGTATTTT,TRBV20-1,TRBJ2-3,TRBD2,many
CSACPGAEETQYF,TGCAGTGCTTGCCCGGGGGCTGAAGAGACCCAGTACTTC,TRBV20-1,TRBJ2-5,NA,many
CASSGGLAGPPYEQYF,TGCGCCAGCAGTGGGGGACTAGCGGGGCCCCCCTACGAGCAGTACTTC,TRBV10-2,TRBJ2-7,TRBD2,many
CASSLGAEYSNQPQHF,TGTGCCAGCAGCCTCGGGGCCGAATATAGCAATCAGCCCCAGCATTTT,TRBV6-5,TRBJ1-5,NA,many
CSAPGQGEGYTF,TGCAGTGCTCCCGGACAGGGGGAGGGCTACACCTTC,TRBV20-1,TRBJ1-2,TRBD1,many
CASSLVSLPNNEQFF,TGCGCCAGCAGCTTGGTATCTCTTCCTAACAATGAGCAGTTCTTC,TRBV5-1,TRBJ2-1,NA,many
CTSSHFRYSNQPQHF,TGCACCAGCAGCCATTTCAGATATTCCAATCAGCCCCAGCATTTT,TRBV1,TRBJ1-5,NA,many
CASSLVGSGYEQYF,TGCGCCAGCAGCTTGGTCGGGTCCGGGTACGAGCAGTACTTC,TRBV5-1,TRBJ2-7,NA,many
CASSLHRDYEQYF,TGCGCCAGCAGCTTGCACAGGGACTACGAGCAGTACTTC,TRBV5-1,TRBJ2-7,NA,many
CASSLEGAQFAGANVLTF,TGCGCCAGCAGCTTGGAGGGGGCGCAATTCGCTGGGGCCAACGTCCTGACTTTC,TRBV5-1,TRBJ2-6,TRBD1,many
CASSLVVGRSEETQYF,TGTGCCAGCAGCTTAGTGGTGGGACGGTCCGAAGAGACCCAGTACTTC,TRBV7-2,TRBJ2-5,NA,many
CASSLMEPGGKLFF,TGTGCCAGCAGCTTAATGGAACCCGGCGGAAAACTGTTTTTT,TRBV11-2,TRBJ1-4,NA,many
CASSYRTGFNQPQHF,TGTGCCAGCAGTTACCGGACAGGTTTCAATCAGCCCCAGCATTTT,TRBV6-5,TRBJ1-5,TRBD1,NA
CATSDLRSNQPQHF,TGTGCCACCAGTGATTTGCGTAGCAATCAGCCCCAGCATTTT,TRBV24-1,TRBJ1-5,NA,many
CSVRGDDEQFF,TGCAGCGTGCGCGGGGACGATGAGCAGTTCTTC,TRBV29-1,TRBJ2-1,NA,many
CASSPLAGTDYEQYF,TGTGCCAGCAGCCCTCTAGCTGGGACCGACTACGAGCAGTACTTC,TRBV7-6,TRBJ2-7,NA,many
CASSATGTGSHIQYF,TGTGCCAGCAGCGCTACCGGGACAGGGTCTCACATTCAGTACTTC,TRBV2,TRBJ2-4,TRBD1,many
CASSPSESYGYTF,TGTGCCAGCTCACCATCAGAGTCCTATGGCTACACCTTC,TRBV18,TRBJ1-2,NA,NA
CASSLGQNNQPQHF,TGTGCCAGCAGCTTAGGACAGAACAATCAGCCCCAGCATTTT,TRBV7-2,TRBJ1-5,NA,many
CASSFNRVAGANVLTF,TGTGCCAGCAGCTTCAACAGGGTAGCTGGGGCCAACGTCCTGACTTTC,TRBV7-3,TRBJ2-6,NA,many
CASSSLAGAGTDTQYF,TGTGCCAGCAGTTCCTTGGCGGGGGCCGGCACAGATACGCAGTATTTT,TRBV12-3/TRBV12-4,TRBJ2-3,NA,many
CASSYGDLSNQPQNF,TGTGCCAGCAGTTATGGAGATCTTAGCAATCAGCCCCAGAATTTT,TRBV12-3/TRBV12-4,TRBJ1-5,NA,many
CASSPGTTDTQYF,TGTGCCAGCAGCCCAGGGACCACAGATACGCAGTATTTT,TRBV9,TRBJ2-3,NA,many
CASREGTGTYNEQFF,TGTGCCAGCAGGGAAGGGACAGGGACCTACAATGAGCAGTTCTTC,TRBV25-1,TRBJ2-1,TRBD1,many
CASSLGGQGFREQFF,TGTGCCAGCAGTTTGGGAGGACAGGGGTTTCGTGAGCAGTTCTTC,TRBV27,TRBJ2-1,TRBD1,NA
CASRPPQRGGYTF,TGTGCCAGCCGCCCGCCCCAACGGGGTGGCTACACCTTC,TRBV7-9,TRBJ1-2,NA,many
CAINQDSSNQPQHF,TGTGCCATCAACCAGGACAGTAGCAATCAGCCCCAGCATTTT,TRBV10-3,TRBJ1-5,NA,many
CASSPPTYEQYF,TGTGCCAGCAGCCCCCCAACCTACGAGCAGTACTTC,TRBV7-9,TRBJ2-7,NA,many
CASSIQDRGLYTGELFF,TGTGCCAGTAGTATCCAGGACAGGGGGCTATACACCGGGGAGCTGTTTTTT,TRBV19,TRBJ2-2,TRBD1,few
CASSLSPMGPRKYSPLNF,TGTGCCAGCAGCCTATCGCCCATGGGTCCTAGGAAGTATTCACCCCTCAACTTT,TRBV7-2,TRBJ1-6,NA,many
CASSDQGALGGETQYF,TGTGCCAGCAGCGATCAGGGGGCCCTAGGAGGAGAGACCCAGTACTTC,TRBV21-1,TRBJ2-5,NA,many
CAISESPGQLDTIYF,TGTGCCATCAGTGAGTCGCCTGGACAGTTGGACACCATATATTTT,TRBV10-3,TRBJ1-3,NA,many
CASSQGGRGGEQYF,TGCGCCAGCAGCCAAGGGGGCAGGGGAGGCGAGCAGTACTTC,TRBV4-1,TRBJ2-7,NA,many
CATSSVNSPLHF,TGTGCCACCAGCAGTGTTAATTCACCCCTCCACTTT,TRBV15,TRBJ1-6,NA,many
CASWGGAYGYTF,TGTGCCAGCTGGGGTGGGGCCTATGGCTACACCTTC,TRBV6-2/TRBV6-3,TRBJ1-2,NA,many
CASTPGTADNSPLHF,TGTGCCAGTACCCCCGGGACGGCCGATAATTCACCCCTCCACTTT,TRBV19,TRBJ1-6,NA,NA
CASSQDLGTRSYEQYF,TGCGCCAGCAGCCAAGATTTGGGGACCCGCTCCTACGAGCAGTACTTC,TRBV4-3,TRBJ2-7,NA,many
CASSYSAQYNEQFF,TGTGCCAGCAGTTACTCCGCCCAATACAATGAGCAGTTCTTC,TRBV6-5,TRBJ2-1,NA,many
CASRKTGSSGNTIYF,TGTGCCAGCAGGAAGACAGGGTCCTCTGGAAACACCATATATTTT,TRBV6-5,TRBJ1-3,TRBD1,many
CASSWPTQGRNQPQHF,TGTGCCAGCAGCTGGCCTACGCAGGGCAGAAATCAGCCCCAGCATTTT,TRBV7-9,TRBJ1-5,NA,many
CASSLHSASRLNTEAFF,TGCGCCAGCAGCCTGCACAGCGCCTCTAGGCTTAACACTGAAGCTTTCTTT,TRBV5-1,TRBJ1-1,NA,many
CASSNTGIWVDEQYF,TGTGCCAGCAGTAACACAGGGATTTGGGTAGACGAGCAGTACTTC,TRBV28,TRBJ2-7,NA,many
CASSGVGGKSTGELFF,TGCGCCAGCAGCGGGGTAGGGGGCAAGAGCACCGGGGAGCTGTTTTTT,TRBV5-1,TRBJ2-2,TRBD1,many
CASSPTGARNSPLHF,TGTGCCAGCAGCCCTACAGGGGCGAGGAATTCACCCCTCCACTTT,TRBV7-2,TRBJ1-6,TRBD1,NA
CASTTSGEDNEQFF,TGTGCCAGCACCACTAGCGGGGAGGACAATGAGCAGTTCTTC,TRBV9,TRBJ2-1,TRBD2,many